The rows below give T cell receptor beta chains drawn from one sample of a study of control samples from healthy donors and cancer patients. The protocol was immunoSEQ multiplex PCR, while the TCRdb copy is restricted to in-frame clones and leaves out a portion. This table has over 150,000 clones, 94% appearing once. The sequenced sample was blood. These TCRs come from a woman aged 18 to 35 in good health. CDR3s leave out the opening cysteine and the closing phenylalanine or tryptophan.

>TRBJ2-4|TRBV7-2
ASSLSGSANIQY
>TRBJ1-4|TRBV10-3
ATSGEPAGEKLF
>TRBJ2-7|TRBV3-1/TRBV3-2
ASSTRGIYEQY
>TRBJ1-1|TRBV5-1
ASRYRGSTEAF
>TRBJ1-3|TRBV11-3
ASSPEGSSGNTIY
>TRBJ2-3|TRBV7-6
ASSEDRGGKTGTDTQY
>TRBJ2-5|TRBV5-1
ASSLSGTSGRAETQY
>TRBJ1-4|TRBV4-2
ASSQDGDSLSELF
>TRBJ2-3|TRBV7-3
ASSSITDTQY
>TRBJ1-5|TRBV15
ATSRDLGGNQPQH
>TRBJ1-4|TRBV7-9
ASSESRGSEKLF
>TRBJ1-3|TRBV7-2
ASSLNGKGNTIY
>TRBJ2-4|TRBV3-1/TRBV3-2
ASSSRVVQY
>TRBJ1-3|TRBV23-1
ASSHFYPGSRSGNTIY
>TRBJ2-1|TRBV2
ASSDTTGGYNEQF
>TRBJ1-2|TRBV11-3
ASSSRTGYYGDGYT
>TRBJ1-2|TRBV6-2/TRBV6-3
ASSDEDRPRYGYT
>TRBJ2-5|TRBV28
ASSSPVGTQY
>TRBJ2-6|TRBV7-3
ASSLGQGSTGANVLT